Presented here are 9 T cell receptor beta chains from one specimen sequenced in a study of spatial heterogeneity in lung cancer. Overall study findings and caveats: Tumor mutation count correlated with how many alpha and beta TCRs expanded intratumorally.

Time point defined: sample taken at primary tumor resection. These receptors have no known antigen. Using its own MiXCR run on the 5' RACE reads, TCRdb lists one record per CDR3 protein. The table records about 20,000 distinct CDR3 sequences, approximately 16% of them present only once. Specimen: lung tumor tissue, collected at surgery. The receptors here all came from a female donor with early-stage non-small cell lung cancer.

This clonotype was observed at least ten times. The rearrangement links TRBV7-9 to TRBJ2-1, with D possibly matching TRBD1 (5 bases). V was trimmed by 1 base and J by 8 bases, leaving 12 bases between them. The CDR3 runs 14 residues. The germline gives CDR1 SEHNR, CDR2 FQNEAQ (reference sequence). CDR3 in amino acids: CASSLEGEWHEQFF. Here the CDR3 DNA reads TGTGCCAGCAGCTTAGAAGGGGAATGGCATGAGCAGTTCTTC.

This clonotype has at least ten counts. The chain combines TRBV11-2 with TRBJ2-3; a weak D match, TRBD2 (6 bases). The germline V and J ends were trimmed by 1 base and 3 bases, with 8 bases remaining between them. The CDR3 spans 14 residues. Germline lookup yields CDR1 SGHAT and CDR2 FQNNGV. The CDR3 here is CASSLGSGTDTQYF. The CDR3 region has the DNA TGTGCCAGCAGCTTAGGTAGCGGAACAGATACGCAGTATTTT.

This clonotype was found many times. This rearrangement joins TRBV24-1 to TRBJ2-2; D not certain. This CDR3 has 16 amino acids. CDR1 is KGHDR, CDR2 SFDVKD, per germline. The V and J ends lost 5 bases and 0 bases respectively, with 12 bases between them. The CDR3 loop reads CATSGTRSANTGELFF. CDR3 in DNA: TGTGCCACCAGTGGGACGCGTAGTGCGAACACCGGGGAGCTGTTTTTT.

This clonotype was detected many times. The J gene is TRBJ2-7, the V gene TRBV29-1, with 10 bases matching TRBD1. The germline V gene encodes CDR1 SQVTM and CDR2 ANQGSEA. V trimming: 7 bases; J trimming: 2 bases; junction bases outside the gene matches: 5. The CDR3 totals 13 residues. Here the CDR3 reads CSGPGQGTYEQYF. The DNA for the CDR3 is TGCAGCGGTCCGGGACAGGGGACCTACGAGCAGTACTTC.

In this sample, this clonotype turned up many times. This chain uses TRBV28 with TRBJ2-7; 7 bases match TRBD1. J was trimmed by 2 bases and V by 5 bases; bases with no gene match: 9. The germline CDR1 and CDR2 sequences are MDHEN and SYDVKM. The CDR3 extends over 15 amino acids. CDR3 amino acids: CASSPPGTATYEQYF. The CDR3 region has the DNA TGTGCCAGCAGTCCCCCCGGGACAGCAACCTACGAGCAGTACTTC.

This clonotype was counted a few times. The chain uses TRBV4-2 and TRBJ2-2, with D maybe TRBD2 (5 bases). The CDR3 length is 14 residues. Trimming shortened V by 4 bases and J by 8 bases, and 14 bases separated the two germline ends. CDR1 is LGHNA and CDR2 is YNFKEQ in the germline V gene. CDR3 amino acids: CASSPTMVAGELFF. The CDR3 nucleotides read TGTGCCAGCAGCCCGACTATGGTGGCGGGGGAGCTGTTTTTT.

A few counts support this clonotype. The chain is built from TRBV19 and TRBJ2-1; TRBD2 matches at 10 bases. The CDR3 covers 16 residues. The germline V gene has CDR1 LNHDA and CDR2 SQIVND (reference sequence). V was clipped by 6 bases and J by 1 base; unmatched bases: 6. CDR3 DNA sequence: TGTGCCAGTAGGGACCTTAGCGGGAGGTCCTACAATGAGCAGTTCTTC. This codes for CASRDLSGRSYNEQFF.

V gene TRBV29-1 combines with J gene TRBJ2-6; 9 positions agree with TRBD1. J was trimmed by 1 base and V by 6 bases; bases with no gene match: 10. Germline assignment: CDR1 SQVTM and CDR2 ANQGSEA. The CDR3 has 17 residues. CDR3 amino acids: CSVILRDRVSGANVLTF. In DNA, the CDR3 is TGCAGCGTGATTCTGCGGGACAGGGTGTCTGGGGCCAACGTCCTGACTTTC.

This clonotype occurred many times. This rearrangement joins TRBV20-1 to TRBJ1-1; TRBD1 aligns across 7 bases. CDR3 length: 14 amino acids. The germline V gene has CDR1 DFQATT and CDR2 SNEGSKA (reference sequence). Trimming cost V 2 bases and J 0 bases; bases outside gene matches: 3. CDR3 residues: CSARQGVMNTEAFF. CDR3 coding DNA: TGCAGTGCTAGACAGGGGGTCATGAACACTGAAGCTTTCTTT.